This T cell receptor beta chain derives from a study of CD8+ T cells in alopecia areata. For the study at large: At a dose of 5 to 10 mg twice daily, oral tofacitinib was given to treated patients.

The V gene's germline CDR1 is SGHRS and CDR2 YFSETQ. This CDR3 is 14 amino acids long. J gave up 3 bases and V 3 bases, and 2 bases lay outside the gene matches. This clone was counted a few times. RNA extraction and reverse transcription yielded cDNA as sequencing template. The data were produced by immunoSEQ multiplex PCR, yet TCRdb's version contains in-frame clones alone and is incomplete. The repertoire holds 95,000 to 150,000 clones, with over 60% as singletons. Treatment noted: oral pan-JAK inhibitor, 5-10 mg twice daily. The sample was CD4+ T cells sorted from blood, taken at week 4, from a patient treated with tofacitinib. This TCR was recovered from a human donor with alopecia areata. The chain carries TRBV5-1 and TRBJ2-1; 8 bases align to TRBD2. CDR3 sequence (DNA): TGCGCCAGCAGCTGGGGGACTAGCTACAATGAGCAGTTCTTC. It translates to CASSWGTSYNEQFF. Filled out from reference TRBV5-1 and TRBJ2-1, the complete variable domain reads KAGVTQTPRYLIKTRGQQVTLSCSPISGHRSVSWYQQTPGQGLQFLFEYFSETQRNKGNFPGRFSGRQFSNSRSEMNVSTLELGDSALYLCASSWGTSYNEQFFGPGTRLTVL.